This T cell receptor (beta chain) is drawn from a study of early T cells in non-severe SARS-CoV-2 infection. Each CDR3 protein gets one entry after TCRdb re-called the 5' RACE reads with MiXCR. The sample includes approximately 76,000 distinct CDR3 sequences, around 13% of them seen just once. This clonotype appeared many times. The specimen sequenced was whole blood. This TCR derives from an adult who was a healthcare worker with PCR-confirmed SARS-CoV-2 infection or an uninfected control (not recorded which).

The CDR3 region is CASSPAVGWGGGFF. For the CDR3, the DNA is TGTGCCAGCAGCCCCGCCGTGGGGTGGGGAGGTGGGTTCTTC. The chain recombines TRBV5-6 with TRBJ2-1; weak D call: TRBD2 (6 bases). The V end lost 4 bases, the J end lost 15 bases, and 23 bases lay between the germline ends. This CDR3 is built from 14 residues. The germline V gene has CDR1 SGHDT and CDR2 YYEEEE.